The 18 T cell receptor beta chains below were found in one sample sequenced in a study of regulatory T cells in long-lasting Graves disease. The time point here: newly diagnosed GD, antithyroid drugs for less than 3 months. The authors made the TCR library using RNA they extracted from PBMCs. The TCR beta library used iRepertoire HTBI primers with Arm-PCR amplification of CDR3. Each CDR3 protein is one row after TCRdb ran MiXCR on the multiplex PCR reads. The sample includes around 500,000 distinct CDR3 sequences, 15% to 20% of them seen just once. These data were also reused for a study on T cells in Graves' hyperthyroidism and ophthalmopathy.

The sample was peripheral blood mononuclear cells (PBMCs), taken at new diagnosis, from a patient treated with antithyroid drugs. Receptors were obtained from a woman aged 35 to 60 with Graves disease.

This clonotype was found many times. The V and J genes are TRBV7-2 and TRBJ1-2, with 7 bases fitting TRBD1. V lost 1 base to trimming and J lost 4 bases; unmatched junction nucleotides: 6. Germline V gene sequence: CDR1 SGHTA, CDR2 FQGNSA. This CDR3 spans 15 amino acids. The CDR3 bases are TGTGCCAGCAGCTTAGGCGGGACAGCTCCCTATGGCTACACCTTC. It specifies CASSLGGTAPYGYTF.

The chain links TRBV6-1 to TRBJ2-1, with D possibly matching TRBD1 (5 bases). The CDR3 sequence is 15 residues long. Trimming took 0 bases from V and 8 from J, leaving 14 bases between them. Germline V gene data show CDR1 as MNHNS and CDR2 as SASEGT. CDR3 loop: CASSEATAGCDEQFF. For the CDR3, the DNA is TGTGCCAGCAGTGAAGCGACAGCTGGGTGTGATGAGCAGTTCTTC.

This clonotype came up many times. The rearrangement links TRBV27 to TRBJ1-1, with 8 bases matching TRBD1. The CDR3 is made up of 13 amino acids. From germline, CDR1 is MNHEY and CDR2 SMNVEV (reference sequence). Unmatched junction bases numbered 9, after V lost 4 bases and J lost 11 bases. CDR3 in DNA: TGTGCCAGCAGTTCTCAAACAGGGGGACGGGCTTTCTTT. Its translation: CASSSQTGGRAFF.

This clonotype was picked up one time. This may come from a read error, since a much larger clone is one base off. The chain combines TRBV19 with TRBJ2-7; perhaps D is TRBD1 or TRBD2 (5 bases each). The CDR3 covers 14 residues. Germline CDR1 reads LNHDA; CDR2 reads SQIVND (reference sequence). Trimming cost V 4 bases and J 5 bases, with 15 bases left between them. The CDR3 reads CASSTDAGSNEQYF. CDR3 coding DNA: TGTGCCAGTAGTACAGACGCAGGGAGCAACGAGCAGTACTTC.

The sample holds many counts of this clonotype. The genes are TRBV3-1 and TRBJ2-7; 11 bases are shared with TRBD1. The germline V gene encodes CDR1 LGHDT and CDR2 YNNKEL (reference sequence). With V trimmed by 6 bases and J by 3 bases, 10 bases remained unmatched. This CDR3 has 16 amino acids. The CDR3 loop reads CASRGDGTGGIYEQYF. The CDR3, as DNA: TGTGCCAGCAGGGGGGATGGGACAGGGGGAATCTACGAGCAGTACTTC.

This clonotype was found a few times. The V gene is TRBV20-1, the J gene TRBJ2-3, with D maybe TRBD2 (6 bases). Germline V CDR1 and CDR2: DFQATT, SNEGSKA (reference sequence). The CDR3 spans 14 residues. The V end lost 3 bases, the J end lost 9 bases, and 19 bases lay between the germline ends. DNA of the CDR3: TGCAGTGCTAGGCACCCCTGGGGGGAATTCACGCAGTATTTT. As protein: CSARHPWGEFTQYF.

This chain uses TRBV29-1 with TRBJ2-7; D might be TRBD2 (7 bases). The CDR3 sequence is 15 residues long. Trimming left V 4 bases short and J 3 bases short, with 19 bases between. The germline CDR1 and CDR2 sequences are SQVTM and ANQGSEA. CDR3 nucleotides: TGCAGCGTTGGGGGGGGGCGGCAGGGAAGCTACGAGCAGTACTTC. As protein: CSVGGGRQGSYEQYF.

This clonotype occurred many times. The rearrangement joins TRBV28 to TRBJ1-4; D possibly corresponds to TRBD1 (5 bases). V dropped 4 bases and J dropped 3 bases, with 9 bases sitting between them. Germline V gene sequence: CDR1 MDHEN, CDR2 SYDVKM. The CDR3 covers 14 residues. The CDR3, as DNA: TGTGCCAGCAGTTCCAGGGTCTCTAATGAAAAACTGTTTTTT. Translation gives CASSSRVSNEKLFF.

This clonotype was seen a few times. The chain employs TRBV24-1 and TRBJ2-4; the match to TRBD1 covers 9 bases. From germline, CDR1 is KGHDR and CDR2 SFDVKD. V shed 4 bases, J shed 9 bases, and the junction held 9 bases outside the gene matches. The CDR3 has 15 amino acids. CDR3 protein: CATSESGTGSAIQYF. In DNA form, the CDR3 reads TGTGCCACCAGTGAATCCGGGACAGGGTCCGCCATTCAGTACTTC.

The chain couples TRBV27 to TRBJ1-6; unclear D gene. The CDR3 contains 15 residues. Between the trimmed V and J ends, which lost 7 bases and 0 bases, there was a span of 10 bases. Germline-derived CDR1 and CDR2 are MNHEY and SMNVEV (reference sequence). CDR3 region: CASISLSSYNSPLHF. The CDR3 DNA sequence: TGTGCCAGCATTAGTCTAAGCTCCTATAATTCACCCCTCCACTTT.

This clonotype was observed a single time. This chain joins TRBV27 and TRBJ1-2, with 7 nucleotides matching TRBD1. CDR3 size: 13 residues. The V and J ends lost 6 bases and 3 bases, in that order; junction bases with no gene match: 4. Germline V gene sequence: CDR1 MNHEY, CDR2 SMNVEV (reference sequence). Here the CDR3 DNA reads TGTGCCAGCAGGAGGGGGCAATACTATGGCTACACCTTC. Translating gives CASRRGQYYGYTF.

This clonotype was counted many times. V gene TRBV29-1 combines with J gene TRBJ2-5; 9 bases fit TRBD2. Germline V CDR1 and CDR2: SQVTM, ANQGSEA. The CDR3 runs 17 residues. V shed 1 base and J 5 bases; nucleotides not matched to a gene: 14. The CDR3 DNA follows: TGCAGCGTTGAAGCTCGGGTAGCGGGAGTGGTCGGGGAGACCCAGTACTTC. This sequence encodes CSVEARVAGVVGETQYF.

This clonotype was seen repeatedly, ten times or more. The chain employs TRBV2 and TRBJ2-7; D is unresolved. Germline lookup yields CDR1 SNHLY and CDR2 FYNNEI. The length of the CDR3 is 11 residues. V shed 7 bases and J shed 3 bases, with 7 bases lying between them. CDR3 DNA: TGTGCCAGCACCCTTGACTACGAGCAGTACTTC. Residues: CASTLDYEQYF.

This chain uses TRBV18 with TRBJ2-7, with TRBD2 matching over 8 bases. CDR3 size: 16 residues. V shed 4 bases, J shed 0 bases, and the junction held 8 bases outside the gene matches. Per germline, CDR1 KGHSH and CDR2 LQKENI. CDR3 in DNA: TGTGCCAGCTCACGAGTAAGCGGGGGCGTCTCCTACGAGCAGTACTTC. It codes for CASSRVSGGVSYEQYF.

The chain is built from TRBV12-3 or TRBV12-4 and TRBJ2-4; D might be TRBD1 or TRBD2, each matching 6 bases. This CDR3 region has 16 residues. V lost 3 bases, J lost 5 bases, and 17 bases lay in between. The CDR3 region is CASSLFGGPVENIQYF. Written as DNA, the CDR3 is TGTGCCAGCAGTTTGTTTGGGGGGCCGGTTGAAAACATTCAGTACTTC.

This clonotype was seen ten or more times. The DNA for the CDR3 is TGCGCCAGCAGCTTGGATACGGGGCGAGCTTTCTTT. Translated, it gives CASSLDTGRAFF. This rearrangement joins TRBV5-1 to TRBJ1-1, with D perhaps TRBD1 (5 bases). The V end was cut by 0 bases, the J end by 10 bases, with 10 bases between. Germline V gene lookup returns CDR1 SGHRS and CDR2 YFSETQ. The CDR3 spans 12 residues.

This clonotype was picked up a small number of times. The chain employs TRBV11-2 and TRBJ1-6; D uncertain. This CDR3 comprises 11 residues. The V end lost 5 bases, the J end lost 14 bases, and 10 bases lay between the germline ends. Per the germline V gene, CDR1 is SGHAT and CDR2 is FQNNGV. In nucleotides, the CDR3 is TGTGCCAGCAGCCGAAAGGGCGCCCTCCACTTT. This codes for CASSRKGALHF.

J is TRBJ1-3 and V is TRBV28; 9 nucleotides match TRBD1. The CDR3 has 15 amino acids. CDR1 is MDHEN and CDR2 is SYDVKM in the germline V gene. The V and J ends lost 6 bases and 1 base, in that order; junction bases with no gene match: 4. The CDR3 sequence: CASSYGQGSGNTIYF. CDR3 coding DNA: TGTGCCAGCAGCTACGGACAGGGGTCTGGAAACACCATATATTTT.